Sequencing of this T cell receptor (beta chain) was carried out in a study of cytomegalovirus exposure and HLA in healthy donors. Overall study context: HLA-typed donors were the source of around 85 million unique TCRs held in an early data release.

The CDR3 covers 13 residues. Trimming took off 3 bases at V and 3 bases at J, with 9 bases between the two ends. CDR1 and CDR2 (germline): SQVTM, ANQGSEA. It was healthy bone marrow donors who served as donors. Comments on this clone: The antigen remains undetermined.

The study ran its PCR with 60 Vbeta and 13 Jbeta primers. Measured with immunoSEQ multiplex PCR; TCRdb has only the in-frame clones, and not every one. The sample gives 150,000 to 200,000 clones, approximately 81% of which show up once; just over 2% is in the top ten. Study-wide points: Generally TCR sequences proved uncommon, though certain public TCRs appeared in numerous donors.

The sample consisted of PBMCs. V is TRBV29-1 and J is TRBJ1-5, with a tentative D call TRBD1 (5 bases). This clonotype originated in a woman between 18 and 29 years old in good health and CMV-seropositive. The CDR3: CSVEVQDNQPQHF. CDR3 bases: TGCAGCGTTGAGGTACAGGACAATCAGCCCCAGCATTTT.